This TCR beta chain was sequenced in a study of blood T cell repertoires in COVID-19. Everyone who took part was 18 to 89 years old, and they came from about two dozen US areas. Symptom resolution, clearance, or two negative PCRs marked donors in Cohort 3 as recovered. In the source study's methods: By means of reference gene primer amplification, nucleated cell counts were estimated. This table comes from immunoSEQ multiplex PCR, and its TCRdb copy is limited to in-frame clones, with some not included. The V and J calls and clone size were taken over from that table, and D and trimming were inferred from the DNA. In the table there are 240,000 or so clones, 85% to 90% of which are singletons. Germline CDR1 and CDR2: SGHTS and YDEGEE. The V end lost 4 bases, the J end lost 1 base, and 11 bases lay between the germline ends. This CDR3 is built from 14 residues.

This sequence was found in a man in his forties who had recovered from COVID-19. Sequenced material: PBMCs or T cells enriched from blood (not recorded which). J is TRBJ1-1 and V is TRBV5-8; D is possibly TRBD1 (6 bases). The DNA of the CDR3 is TGTGCCAGCAGCCGAGGACAGCAGAACACTGAAGCTTTCTTT. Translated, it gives CASSRGQQNTEAFF.